These 5 T cell receptor beta chains were sequenced from one sample in a study of blood T cells in healthy people across ages. Using a J-beta primer mix together with a sample-barcoded 5' primer, a second PCR was run for roughly 6 to 12 cycles. TCRdb processed the 5' RACE reads anew with MiXCR; each CDR3 protein has one entry. The data contain roughly 800,000 distinct CDR3 sequences, roughly 60% of them singletons. Sequenced material: blood. These receptors were taken from a young man in good health.

This clonotype was observed a handful of times. The gene calls are TRBV29-1 and TRBJ2-1; TRBD2 is a possible D gene (6 bases). The germline gives CDR1 SQVTM, CDR2 ANQGSEA. V shed 4 bases and J shed 5 bases, with 12 bases lying between them. This CDR3 has 13 amino acids. The CDR3 region is CSVGSGVNNEQFF. The CDR3 DNA reads as TGCAGCGTTGGATCGGGAGTGAACAATGAGCAGTTCTTC.

J is TRBJ2-7 and V is TRBV6-6, with 9 positions matching TRBD2. Per the germline V gene, CDR1 is MNHNY and CDR2 is SVGAGI (reference sequence). The CDR3 is 13 amino acids. V was pared by 7 bases and J by 4 bases, with 5 bases of the junction left unmatched. CDR3 region: CASTKTSGYEQYF. DNA of the CDR3: TGTGCCAGCACGAAGACTAGCGGTTACGAGCAGTACTTC.

This clonotype has just a few counts. The chain carries TRBV6-1 and TRBJ1-2; 8 bases are a match to TRBD1. Looked up from germline, CDR1 is MNHNS and CDR2 is SASEGT. The J segment lost 0 bases and the V segment lost 6 bases, leaving 6 bases of the junction unmatched. The CDR3 length is 15 residues. The CDR3 nucleotides are TGTGCCAGCAGGGACAGGGAACAGACTAACTATGGCTACACCTTC. It encodes CASRDREQTNYGYTF.

The rearrangement links TRBV10-3 to TRBJ2-6; 11 bases fit TRBD1. Germline V gives CDR1 ENHRY, CDR2 SYGVKD. This CDR3 has 16 residues. Unmatched junction bases numbered 9, after V lost 3 bases and J lost 11 bases. The CDR3 is CAISEQGQGGIHVLTF. The CDR3 DNA is TGTGCCATCAGTGAACAGGGACAGGGGGGGATCCACGTCCTGACTTTC.

V gene TRBV11-2 combines with J gene TRBJ2-1; D is unresolved. Germline assignment: CDR1 SGHAT and CDR2 FQNNGV. The CDR3 is 15 residues long. V gave up 2 bases and J gave up 0 bases, with 8 bases separating them. The CDR3 coding sequence is TGTGCCAGCAGCTTAATCGGCCGCTCCTACAATGAGCAGTTCTTC. Protein product: CASSLIGRSYNEQFF.